The 9 T cell receptor beta chains presented below share a single source sample, sequenced in a study of Ad26.COV2.S vaccination and SARS-CoV-2 variants. Measured with immunoSEQ multiplex PCR; TCRdb has only the in-frame clones, and not every one. The sample yields 400,000 to 450,000 clones, around 90% seen once. Treatment meaning: 15 to 20 received Ad26.COV2.S at low or high dose, single or two shots; several received placebo; per-sample allocation not given. Sampling occurred on day 63 after the first vaccine or placebo injection. This material consisted of peripheral blood, taken in a trial of Ad26.COV2.S vaccine versus placebo. Source of these receptors: a person between 18 and 59 years old who received the Ad26.COV2.S COVID-19 vaccine or a placebo.

The rearrangement joins TRBV5-5 to TRBJ1-4; D is unclear. Germline-derived CDR1 and CDR2 are SGHKS and YYEKEE (reference sequence). The CDR3 runs to 16 residues. V gave up 4 bases and J gave up 0 bases, with 13 bases separating them. CDR3 in DNA: TGTGCCAGCAGCCGACCCCTTGGGCCAACTAATGAAAAACTGTTTTTT. Its translation is CASSRPLGPTNEKLFF.

This rearrangement joins TRBV18 to TRBJ2-3; 8 bases fit TRBD1. Germline V gene sequence: CDR1 KGHSH, CDR2 LQKENI. The CDR3 runs 16 residues. V lost 4 bases, J lost 3 bases, and 9 bases stayed unmatched. The CDR3 DNA follows: TGTGCCAGCTCACTCGCCCCAGGGGGCGCGACAGATACGCAGTATTTT. It yields the protein CASSLAPGGATDTQYF.

The chain joins TRBV25-1 to TRBJ2-4; 11 bases align to TRBD2. V lost 4 bases to trimming and J lost 15 bases; unmatched junction nucleotides: 8. There are 13 residues in the CDR3. CDR1 and CDR2 (germline): MGHDK, SYGVNS. Here the CDR3 DNA reads TGTGCCAGCAGTGTTACTAGCGGGGGACCTCGGTACTTC. Translation gives CASSVTSGGPRYF.

The chain has TRBV9 and TRBJ1-5; TRBD1 is a possible D gene (5 bases). The CDR3 loop spans 15 amino acids. The germline V gene has CDR1 SGDLS and CDR2 YYNGEE. V lost 0 bases to trimming and J lost 6 bases, with 13 bases between them. This chain's CDR3 is CASSVGGERGQPQHF. The CDR3 DNA follows: TGTGCCAGCAGCGTAGGGGGGGAACGTGGTCAGCCCCAGCATTTT.

This clone was seen once. The V call is TRBV3-1 (or the pseudogene TRBV3-2), the J call TRBJ2-7; D remains unclear. Germline assignment: CDR1 LGHDT and CDR2 YNNKEL (reference sequence). V was trimmed by 4 bases and J by 2 bases, leaving 9 bases between them. This CDR3 region has 13 residues. The CDR3 loop reads CASSPDTTYEQYF. For the CDR3, the DNA is TGTGCCAGCAGCCCAGACACAACCTACGAGCAGTACTTC.

This chain joins TRBV19 and TRBJ1-5; D is undetermined. This CDR3 region has 15 residues. V was trimmed by 2 bases and J by 3 bases, leaving 11 bases between them. CDR1 is LNHDA, CDR2 SQIVND, per germline (reference sequence). The CDR3 here is CASSISQAINQPQHF. In nucleotides, the CDR3 is TGTGCCAGTAGTATAAGCCAGGCGATCAATCAGCCCCAGCATTTT.

This chain connects TRBV7-2 to TRBJ1-4; D might be TRBD1 (6 bases). Germline CDR1 reads SGHTA; CDR2 reads FQGNSA. V was clipped by 8 bases and J by 4 bases, with 14 bases between them. The CDR3 is made up of 14 amino acids. This CDR3 reads CASSRGGSNEKLFF. CDR3 nucleotides: TGTGCCAGCTCAAGGGGGGGTAGTAATGAAAAACTGTTTTTT. Variable domain in full (rest from reference TRBV7-2 and TRBJ1-4): GAGVSQSPSNKVTEKGKDVELRCDPISGHTALYWYRQSLGQGLEFLIYFQGNSAPDKSGLPSDRFSAERTGGSVSTLTIQRTQQEDSAVYLCASSRGGSNEKLFFGSGTQLSVL.

This clone was seen once. This chain connects TRBV6-2 or TRBV6-3 to TRBJ2-5; 10 bases are a match to TRBD2. V shed 2 bases and J 6 bases; nucleotides not matched to a gene: 6. CDR3 length equals 15 residues. The germline gives CDR1 MNHEY, CDR2 SVGEGT. The CDR3 spells CASSYGLAGEKTQYF. CDR3 nucleotide sequence: TGTGCCAGCAGTTACGGCCTAGCGGGAGAAAAGACCCAGTACTTC.

This chain joins TRBV4-1 and TRBJ2-3, with a tentative D call TRBD1 (5 bases). Trimming removed 2 bases from V and 2 bases from J, with 11 bases in between. CDR3 length equals 15 residues. Per germline, CDR1 MGHRA and CDR2 YSYEKL. The chain's CDR3 is CASSQPETATDTQYF. CDR3 nucleotide sequence: TGCGCCAGCAGCCAACCCGAGACAGCCACAGATACGCAGTATTTT.